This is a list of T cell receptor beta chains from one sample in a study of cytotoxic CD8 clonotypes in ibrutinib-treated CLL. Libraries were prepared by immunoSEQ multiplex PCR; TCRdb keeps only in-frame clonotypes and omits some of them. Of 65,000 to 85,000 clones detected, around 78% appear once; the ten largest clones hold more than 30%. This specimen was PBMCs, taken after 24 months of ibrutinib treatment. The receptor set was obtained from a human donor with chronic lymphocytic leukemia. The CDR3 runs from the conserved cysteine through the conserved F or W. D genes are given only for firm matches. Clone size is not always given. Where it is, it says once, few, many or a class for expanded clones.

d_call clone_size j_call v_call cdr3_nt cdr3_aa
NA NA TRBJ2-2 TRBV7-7 TGTGCTAGCAGCTTAGGAGCGGCCGGGGAGCTGTTTTTT CASSLGAAGELFF
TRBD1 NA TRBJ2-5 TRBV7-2 TGTGCCAGCAGCTTCCCGGGACAGGGGGCGCGGGAGACCCAGTACTTC CASSFPGQGARETQYF
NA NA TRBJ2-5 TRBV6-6 TGTGCCAGCAGTTACAGGGTGGGTGAGACCCAGTACTTC CASSYRVGETQYF
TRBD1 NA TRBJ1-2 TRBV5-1 TGCGCCAGCAGCTCGGACAGGAAGGACTATGGCTACACCTTC CASSSDRKDYGYTF
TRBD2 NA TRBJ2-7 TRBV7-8 TGTGCCAGCAGCTTAGGCGGGAGTAACTCCTACGAGCAGTACTTC CASSLGGSNSYEQYF
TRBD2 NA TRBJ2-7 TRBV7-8 TGTGCCAGCAGCTTAGCGGTACTAGCGGGAGTGGCGTCCTACGAGCAGTACTTC CASSLAVLAGVASYEQYF
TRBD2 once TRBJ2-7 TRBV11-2 TGTGCCAGCAGCTTAGTGCGCGGGAGGGCCTACGAGCAGTACTTC CASSLVRGRAYEQYF
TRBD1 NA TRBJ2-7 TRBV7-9 TGTGCCAGCAGCCATCCCGACAGGGGTTGGTACGAGCAGTACTTC CASSHPDRGWYEQYF
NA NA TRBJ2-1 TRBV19 TGTGCCAGTAGTATAGTCCCCTACAATGAGCAGTTCTTC CASSIVPYNEQFF
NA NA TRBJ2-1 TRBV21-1 TGTGCCAGCAGCAAAGCTTGGACTAGCGGGAGCAATGAGCAGTTCTTC CASSKAWTSGSNEQFF
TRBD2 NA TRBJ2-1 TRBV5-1 TGCGCCAGCAGCTTACGGGAGGGCCATGGTGAGCAGTTCTTC CASSLREGHGEQFF
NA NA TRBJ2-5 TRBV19 TGTGCCAGTAGTATTGAGGGTGATGAGGAGACCCAGTACTTC CASSIEGDEETQYF
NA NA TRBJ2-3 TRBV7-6 TGTGCCAGCAGCTTAGGGGACGGGGGGCGCGGAGATACGCAGTATTTT CASSLGDGGRGDTQYF
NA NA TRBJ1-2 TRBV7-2 TGTGCCAGCTCCCGGGGGTCCAACTATGGCTACACCTTC CASSRGSNYGYTF
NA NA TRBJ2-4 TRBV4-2 TGTGCCAGCAGCCCGGACGGGGCAGGGGAAATGGAAAACATTCAGTACTTC CASSPDGAGEMENIQYF
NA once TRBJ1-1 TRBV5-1 TGCGCCAGCAGCTTGGCCGACAATACAGGGGAAGCTTTCTTT CASSLADNTGEAFF
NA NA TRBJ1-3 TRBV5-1 TGCGCCAGCAGCTTGCTCTCTTCTCGTGGAAACACCATATATTTT CASSLLSSRGNTIYF
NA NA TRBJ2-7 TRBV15 TGTGCCACCAGCAGAGACCTTTACGAGCAGTACTTC CATSRDLYEQYF
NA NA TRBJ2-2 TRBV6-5 TGTGCCAGCAGTTACCTTAACGGCGGGGAGCTGTTTTTT CASSYLNGGELFF
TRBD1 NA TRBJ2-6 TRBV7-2 TGTGCCAGCAGCCCAGACAGGGGGGGATCTGGGGCCAACGTCCTGACTTTC CASSPDRGGSGANVLTF
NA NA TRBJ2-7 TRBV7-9 TGTGCCAGCAGCTTAGACGGGAGCCCCTCCTACGAGCAGTACTTC CASSLDGSPSYEQYF
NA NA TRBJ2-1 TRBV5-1 TGCGCCAGCCGGGGGCTGTACAATGAGCAGTTCTTC CASRGLYNEQFF
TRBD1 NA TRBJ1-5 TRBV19 TGTGCCAGTAGTATCCGCACAGGGGCGCAGGGTCAGCCCCAGCATTTT CASSIRTGAQGQPQHF
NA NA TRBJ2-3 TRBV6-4 TGTGCCAGCAGTGAACAACCAAGGGACAATACGCAGTATTTT CASSEQPRDNTQYF
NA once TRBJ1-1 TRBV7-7 TGTGCCAGCAGCTTGGGGGTTGACACTGAAGCTTTCTTT CASSLGVDTEAFF
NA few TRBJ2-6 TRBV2 TGTGCCAGCAGTGTGGCGGACGGCAGCTCTGGGGCCAACGTCCTGACTTTC CASSVADGSSGANVLTF
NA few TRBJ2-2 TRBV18 TGTGCCAGCTCACCAATAAACGGGGAGCTGTTTTTT CASSPINGELFF
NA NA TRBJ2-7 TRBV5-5 TGTGCCAGCAGCTTGGGTATCTACGAGCAGTACTTC CASSLGIYEQYF